Following are 11 T cell receptor beta chains from one sample sequenced in a study of monozygotic twins with cystic fibrosis. Data came from immunoSEQ multiplex PCR; TCRdb stores just in-frame clones and leaves some out. Of about 32,000 clones listed, about 92% were seen once; the top ten hold 0.85% to 1%. Sequencing was performed on blood. Source of these receptors: a girl between 2 and 10 years old with cystic fibrosis.

This chain links TRBV4-2 with TRBJ1-3, with 9 bases aligning to TRBD1. Germline values: CDR1 LGHNA, CDR2 YNFKEQ. The J segment lost 8 bases and the V segment lost 4 bases, leaving 15 bases of the junction unmatched. This CDR3 comprises 17 residues. The CDR3 spells CASSLPEGTGGADTIYF. In DNA, the CDR3 is TGTGCCAGCAGCCTCCCCGAGGGAACAGGGGGCGCAGACACCATATATTTT.

A single count supports this clone. The chain links TRBV6-5 to TRBJ2-3; possible D gene TRBD1, 6 bases. Trimming stripped 6 bases from V and 1 base from J, with 14 bases between. Germline loops: CDR1 MNHEY, CDR2 SVGAGI. This CDR3 contains 15 residues. CDR3 amino acids: CASRLRDTGTDTQYF. Here the CDR3 DNA reads TGTGCCAGCAGGTTACGGGACACCGGCACAGATACGCAGTATTTT.

The chain carries TRBV7-3 and TRBJ2-7; 7 nucleotides line up with TRBD1. The V gene's germline CDR1 is SGHTA and CDR2 FQGTGA. Unmatched junction bases numbered 28, after V lost 7 bases and J lost 7 bases. The CDR3 consists of 19 residues. In nucleotides, the CDR3 is TGTGCCAGCAATAAAACGATGGGACAGAATACAGCTCCAGTTCGGGAGCAGTACTTC. Translation gives CASNKTMGQNTAPVREQYF.

The chain carries TRBV28 and TRBJ2-1; 8 bases are shared with TRBD2. The CDR3 is 16 amino acids. V lost 5 bases, J lost 4 bases, and 10 bases stayed unmatched. CDR1 MDHEN and CDR2 SYDVKM come from the germline V gene. CDR3: CASSPTAGGLYNEQFF. The CDR3 DNA follows: TGTGCCAGCAGTCCGACGGCGGGAGGACTTTACAATGAGCAGTTCTTC.

The chain combines TRBV10-2 with TRBJ2-1; 7 positions agree with TRBD2. J was trimmed by 2 bases and V by 5 bases; bases with no gene match: 0. Looked up from germline, CDR1 is WSHSY and CDR2 is SAAADI. The CDR3 length is 13 residues. DNA for the CDR3: TGCGCCAGCAGTCTAGCGGCCTACAATGAGCAGTTCTTC. Translating it yields CASSLAAYNEQFF.

The chain recombines TRBV7-9 with TRBJ1-1; a possible D gene is TRBD1 (5 bases). Germline V gene data show CDR1 as SEHNR and CDR2 as FQNEAQ (reference sequence). With 1 base removed from V and 1 base from J, the gap between germline ends came to 10 bases. This CDR3 contains 15 residues. The CDR3 coding sequence is TGTGCCAGCAGCTTAGTGACGGGGGGGAACACTGAAGCTTTCTTT. Its translation is CASSLVTGGNTEAFF. Drawing the rest from reference TRBV7-9 and TRBJ1-1, the complete variable domain is DTGVSQNPRHKITKRGQNVTFRCDPISEHNRLYWYRQTLGQGPEFLTYFQNEAQLEKSRLLSDRFSAERPKGSFSTLEIQRTEQGDSAMYLCASSLVTGGNTEAFFGQGTRLTVV.

For the CDR3, the DNA is TGTGCCAGCCGGCCGGGCGCCAATGCTAGCGGGGGGAAAGGAGATACGCAGTATTTT. Translating gives CASRPGANASGGKGDTQYF. The rearrangement links TRBV2 to TRBJ2-3, with 11 positions matching TRBD2. This CDR3 has 19 amino acids. The germline V gene encodes CDR1 SNHLY and CDR2 FYNNEI. V shed 8 bases and J 5 bases; nucleotides not matched to a gene: 21.

The chain combines TRBV16 with TRBJ1-1; no firm D call. Germline-derived CDR1 and CDR2 are KGHSY and FQNENV. The CDR3 is 10 residues long. V lost 3 bases and J lost 7, with 3 bases in between. The CDR3 reads CASSQGEAFF. The CDR3 region has the DNA TGTGCCAGCAGCCAGGGTGAAGCTTTCTTT. The full variable domain, its missing parts supplied by reference TRBV16 and TRBJ1-1, is GEEVAQTPKHLVRGEGQKAKLYCAPIKGHSYVFWYQQVLKNEFKFLISFQNENVFDETGMPKERFSAKCLPNSPCSLEIQATKLEDSAVYFCASSQGEAFFGQGTRLTVV.

The V call is TRBV7-2, the J call TRBJ2-3; D unresolved. Trimming cost V 2 bases and J 1 base, with 4 bases left between them. The germline V gene encodes CDR1 SGHTA and CDR2 FQGNSA. There are 13 residues in the CDR3. The chain's CDR3 is CASSLFGTDTQYF. The CDR3 DNA reads TGTGCCAGCAGCTTATTCGGCACAGATACGCAGTATTTT.

The chain combines TRBV28 with TRBJ1-2, with D hard to call. This CDR3 has 9 amino acids. Germline CDR1 reads MDHEN; CDR2 reads SYDVKM. CDR3 DNA: TGTGATTCTAACTATGGCTACACCTTC. It codes for CDSNYGYTF.

In this sample, this clone turned up a few times. J is TRBJ2-7 and V is TRBV7-9, with 9 bases fitting TRBD2. Germline CDR1 is SEHNR and CDR2 is FQNEAQ (reference sequence). The CDR3 has 17 residues. The V segment lost 4 bases and the J segment 4 bases; nucleotides outside the gene matches: 14. DNA for the CDR3: TGTGCCAGCAGCTCCCGTTTACCCATAGCGGGAGAGTACGAGCAGTACTTC. It codes for CASSSRLPIAGEYEQYF. Based on the CDR3 plus reference TRBV7-9 and TRBJ2-7, the full variable domain is DTGVSQNPRHKITKRGQNVTFRCDPISEHNRLYWYRQTLGQGPEFLTYFQNEAQLEKSRLLSDRFSAERPKGSFSTLEIQRTEQGDSAMYLCASSSRLPIAGEYEQYFGPGTRLTVT.